These 14 T cell receptor beta chains were sequenced from one sample in a study of radiation and T cells in renal cell carcinoma. Time point in this sample: baseline pretreatment blood. Treatment: 15 Gy SBRT to primary tumor, nephrectomy 4 weeks later. Libraries were prepared by immunoSEQ multiplex PCR; TCRdb keeps only in-frame clonotypes and omits some of them. Of 130,000 to 150,000 clones listed, about 87% were seen once; the top ten hold 4.1%. Sequenced material: blood, taken from a patient whose treatment included radiotherapy and nephrectomy. These receptors came from a woman in her 70s with renal cell carcinoma.

V gene TRBV7-2 combines with J gene TRBJ1-1; possibly TRBD1 for D (6 bases). This CDR3 has 13 residues. Germline V gives CDR1 SGHTA, CDR2 FQGNSA. The V and J ends lost 6 bases and 0 bases respectively, with 8 bases between them. The CDR3 bases are TGTGCCAGCAGGAGGACAGTGAACACTGAAGCTTTCTTT. This codes for CASRRTVNTEAFF. The full variable domain, its missing parts supplied by reference TRBV7-2 and TRBJ1-1, is GAGVSQSPSNKVTEKGKDVELRCDPISGHTALYWYRQSLGQGLEFLIYFQGNSAPDKSGLPSDRFSAERTGGSVSTLTIQRTQQEDSAVYLCASRRTVNTEAFFGQGTRLTVV.

This sequence joins TRBV7-9 and TRBJ2-1, with D tentatively TRBD2 (5 bases). CDR1 is SEHNR and CDR2 is FQNEAQ in the germline V gene (reference sequence). This CDR3 comprises 15 residues. Trimming removed 5 bases at V and 5 bases at J, with 16 bases between. CDR3 nucleotides: TGTGCCAGCAGCCCCCGTTCGGGGAACAACAATGAGCAGTTCTTC. Translating gives CASSPRSGNNNEQFF.

This chain joins TRBV30 and TRBJ1-6; no clear D gene. Germline CDR1 is GTSNPN and CDR2 is SVGIG (reference sequence). This CDR3 comprises 15 residues. Trimming left V 1 base short and J 2 bases short, with 9 bases between. The CDR3 DNA is TGTGCCTGGAGTGAGGGTGGGGCCTATAATTCACCCCTCCACTTT. Its translation: CAWSEGGAYNSPLHF.

The J gene is TRBJ2-7, the V gene TRBV9; TRBD2 matches 7 bases. From germline, CDR1 is SGDLS and CDR2 YYNGEE. The CDR3 consists of 15 residues. V shed 0 bases and J 5 bases; nucleotides not matched to a gene: 8. CDR3 sequence: CASSVATGGRDEQYF. The CDR3 DNA reads as TGTGCCAGCAGCGTAGCTACGGGGGGTAGGGACGAGCAGTACTTC. The full variable domain, in which reference TRBV9 and TRBJ2-7 provide the parts outside the CDR3, is DSGVTQTPKHLITATGQRVTLRCSPRSGDLSVYWYQQSLDQGLQFLIQYYNGEERAKGNILERFSAQQFPDLHSELNLSSLELGDSALYFCASSVATGGRDEQYFGPGTRLTVT.

This chain links TRBV4-3 with TRBJ1-1, with 9 bases fitting TRBD1. This CDR3 has 17 residues. The V gene's germline CDR1 is LGHNA and CDR2 YSLEER. V was clipped by 1 base and J by 0 bases; unmatched bases: 6. The CDR3 bases are TGCGCCAGCAGCCAAGGCCCGGGACAGGGAATGAACACTGAAGCTTTCTTT. As protein: CASSQGPGQGMNTEAFF.

This rearrangement joins TRBV19 to TRBJ1-1; D is uncertain. V lost 6 bases and J 1 base, leaving 15 bases between the germline ends. Germline CDR1 and CDR2: LNHDA and SQIVND (reference sequence). The CDR3 length is 15 residues. The chain's CDR3 is CASSPLKPSNTEAFF. As DNA, the CDR3 is TGTGCCAGTAGCCCCCTGAAACCATCGAACACTGAAGCTTTCTTT.

The chain joins TRBV5-5 to TRBJ2-3, with D unclear. Trimming removed 2 bases from V and 8 bases from J, with 12 bases in between. The CDR3 totals 13 residues. CDR1 is SGHKS and CDR2 is YYEKEE in the germline V gene (reference sequence). DNA of the CDR3: TGTGCCAGCAGCTTAGATCCGCCCGGTACGCAGTATTTT. This gives the protein CASSLDPPGTQYF.

The chain uses TRBV4-3 and TRBJ2-1, with 7 bases identical to TRBD1. Germline V CDR1 and CDR2: LGHNA, YSLEER. Losses at the gene ends were 1 base for V and 12 bases for J; bases not matched to a gene: 6. The CDR3 contains 13 residues. The CDR3 DNA follows: TGCGCCAGCAGCCAAGGCTTAGGGGGCATGCAGTTCTTC. Its protein is CASSQGLGGMQFF.

In regard to this clone: This specimen includes other DNA sequences encoding the same CDR3. CDR3 sequence reads: CASSVGSTDTQYF. The DNA of the CDR3 is TGTGCCAGTAGTGTTGGATCCACAGATACGCAGTATTTT. V is TRBV19 and J is TRBJ2-3; D ambiguous. The CDR3 totals 13 residues. Trimming removed 5 bases from V and 2 bases from J, with 8 bases in between. Germline CDR1 is LNHDA and CDR2 is SQIVND (reference sequence).

In its sample, this clone was seen once. The CDR3 nucleotides are TGTGCCTGGATCAAGGGGACTAGCGGGGGCGGACCCTACAATGAGCAGTTCTTC. Amino acid sequence: CAWIKGTSGGGPYNEQFF. V and J are TRBV30 and TRBJ2-1; 14 bases are a match to TRBD2. CDR3 length: 18 amino acids. The germline V gene encodes CDR1 GTSNPN and CDR2 SVGIG (reference sequence). V shed 4 bases, J shed 2 bases, and the junction held 10 bases outside the gene matches.

V gene TRBV19 combines with J gene TRBJ1-6; the match to TRBD1 covers 8 bases. The V gene end was trimmed by 4 bases and the J gene end by 6 bases; junction bases not matched to a gene: 5. Per germline, CDR1 LNHDA and CDR2 SQIVND (reference sequence). The CDR3 covers 15 residues. The CDR3: CASSTSGGGNSPLHF. The CDR3 DNA is TGTGCCAGTAGTACGTCAGGGGGCGGTAATTCACCCCTCCACTTT.

This clone was counted a single time. J is TRBJ2-1 and V is TRBV19, with 7 bases fitting TRBD2. There are 15 residues in the CDR3. The ends lost 7 bases at V and 3 bases at J; junction bases unmatched: 9. The germline V gene encodes CDR1 LNHDA and CDR2 SQIVND (reference sequence). In DNA form, the CDR3 reads TGTGCCAGTAAATCGTGGGGGGGAAACTACAATGAGCAGTTCTTC. It translates to CASKSWGGNYNEQFF.

The table lists this clone with a count of one. This rearrangement joins TRBV7-9 to TRBJ1-1; D is ambiguous. Germline CDR1 SEHNR, CDR2 FQNEAQ (reference sequence). CDR3 length equals 13 residues. V was clipped by 2 bases and J by 8 bases, with 12 bases between them. The CDR3 DNA reads as TGTGCCAGCAGCTTATTCGGCCAGCCCGAAGCTTTCTTT. Protein: CASSLFGQPEAFF.

Notes on this clone: The junction departs from germline at one end; a sequencing error may be responsible. V is TRBV9 and J is TRBJ1-3, with unresolved D. The CDR3 covers 14 residues. The V gene's germline CDR1 is SGDLS and CDR2 YYNGEE. The CDR3 DNA follows: TGTGCCAGCAGCGTATACAGCTCTGGGAACACCATATATTTT. The encoded protein is CASSVYSSGNTIYF.